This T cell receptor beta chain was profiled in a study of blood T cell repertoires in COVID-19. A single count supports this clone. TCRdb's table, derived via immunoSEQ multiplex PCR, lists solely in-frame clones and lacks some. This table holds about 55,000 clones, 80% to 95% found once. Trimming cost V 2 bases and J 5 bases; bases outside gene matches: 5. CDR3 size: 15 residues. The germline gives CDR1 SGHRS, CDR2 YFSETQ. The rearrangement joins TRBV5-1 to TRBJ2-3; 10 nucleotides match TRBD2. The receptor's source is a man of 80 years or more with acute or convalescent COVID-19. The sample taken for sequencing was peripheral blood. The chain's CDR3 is CASSFLAGVLDTQYF. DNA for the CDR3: TGCGCCAGCAGCTTCCTAGCGGGGGTCCTAGATACGCAGTATTTT.